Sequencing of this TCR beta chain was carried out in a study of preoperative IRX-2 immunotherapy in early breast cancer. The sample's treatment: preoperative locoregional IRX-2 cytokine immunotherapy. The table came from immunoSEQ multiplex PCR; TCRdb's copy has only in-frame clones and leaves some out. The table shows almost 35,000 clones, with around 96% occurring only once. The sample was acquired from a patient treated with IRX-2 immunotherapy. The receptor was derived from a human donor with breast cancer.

CDR3 in amino acids: CASSFLGEGIFNIQYF. As DNA, the CDR3 is TGTGCCAGCAGCTTCCTCGGGGAAGGGATATTCAACATTCAGTACTTC. The rearrangement links TRBV5-6 to TRBJ2-4, with D tentatively TRBD2 (5 bases). The CDR3 totals 16 residues. V was shortened by 2 bases and J by 7 bases, with 19 bases between the two germline ends. The V gene's germline CDR1 is SGHDT and CDR2 YYEEEE.